The clone carrying this T cell receptor (beta chain) was counted between two and nine times. The same CDR3 arises from other DNA sequences in this sample as well. The sample comes from a study of blood T cell repertoires in COVID-19. The assay was immunoSEQ multiplex PCR, and TCRdb's table has in-frame clones only and misses some. The sample shows approximately 300,000 clones, 75% to 90% of them seen only once. The sequenced material came from PBMCs or T cells enriched from blood (not recorded which). This clonotype was sampled from a woman aged 25 to 39 who had been exposed to COVID-19.

The CDR3 DNA reads as TGCGCCAGCCGACAGGGGGCTGGAAACACCATATATTTT. Amino acid sequence: CASRQGAGNTIYF. The J gene is TRBJ1-3, the V gene TRBV5-1; 9 bases agree with TRBD1. CDR1 is SGHRS and CDR2 is YFSETQ in the germline V gene. There are 13 residues in the CDR3. The J segment lost 2 bases and the V segment lost 7 bases, leaving 1 base of the junction unmatched.